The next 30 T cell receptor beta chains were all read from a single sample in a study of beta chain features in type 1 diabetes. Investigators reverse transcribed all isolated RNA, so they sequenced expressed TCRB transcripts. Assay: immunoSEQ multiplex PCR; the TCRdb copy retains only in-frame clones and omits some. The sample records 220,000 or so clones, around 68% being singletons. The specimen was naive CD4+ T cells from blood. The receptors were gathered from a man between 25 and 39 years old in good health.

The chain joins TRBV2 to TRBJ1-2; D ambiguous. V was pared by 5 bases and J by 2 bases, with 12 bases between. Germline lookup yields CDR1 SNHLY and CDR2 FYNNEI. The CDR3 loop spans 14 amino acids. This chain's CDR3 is CASSPTDLNYGYTF. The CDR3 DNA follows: TGTGCCAGCAGTCCCACTGACCTCAACTATGGCTACACCTTC.

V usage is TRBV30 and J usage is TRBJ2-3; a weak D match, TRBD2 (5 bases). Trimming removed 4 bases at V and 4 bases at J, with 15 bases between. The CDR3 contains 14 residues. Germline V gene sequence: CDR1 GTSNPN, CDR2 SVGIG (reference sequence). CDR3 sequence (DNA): TGTGCCTGGACCCTACTAGTTAACGCAGATACGCAGTATTTT. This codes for CAWTLLVNADTQYF.

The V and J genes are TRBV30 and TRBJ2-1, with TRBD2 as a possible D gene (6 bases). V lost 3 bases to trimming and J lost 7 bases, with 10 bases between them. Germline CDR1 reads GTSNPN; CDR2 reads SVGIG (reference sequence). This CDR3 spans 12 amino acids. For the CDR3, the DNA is TGTGCCTGGAGGGAGGGTTTGAATGAGCAGTTCTTC. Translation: CAWREGLNEQFF.

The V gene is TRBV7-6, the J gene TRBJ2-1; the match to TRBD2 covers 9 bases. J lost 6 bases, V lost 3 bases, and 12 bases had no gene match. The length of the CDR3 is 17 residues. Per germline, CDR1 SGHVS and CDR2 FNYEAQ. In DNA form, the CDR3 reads TGTGCCAGCAGCTTTGCGGGAGGGTCCCTCTTGGGCAATGAGCAGTTCTTC. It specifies CASSFAGGSLLGNEQFF.

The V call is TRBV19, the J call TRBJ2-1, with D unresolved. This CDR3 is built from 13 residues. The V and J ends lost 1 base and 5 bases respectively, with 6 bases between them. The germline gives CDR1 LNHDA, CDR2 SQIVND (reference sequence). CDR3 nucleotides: TGTGCCAGTAGTATAGTTACCGACAATGAGCAGTTCTTC. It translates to CASSIVTDNEQFF.

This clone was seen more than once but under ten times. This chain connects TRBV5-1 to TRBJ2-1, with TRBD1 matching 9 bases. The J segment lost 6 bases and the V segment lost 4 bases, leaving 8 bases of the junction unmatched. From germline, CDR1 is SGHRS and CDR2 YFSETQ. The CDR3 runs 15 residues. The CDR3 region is CASSPGQGLVNEQFF. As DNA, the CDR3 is TGCGCCAGCAGCCCCGGACAGGGGCTAGTCAATGAGCAGTTCTTC.

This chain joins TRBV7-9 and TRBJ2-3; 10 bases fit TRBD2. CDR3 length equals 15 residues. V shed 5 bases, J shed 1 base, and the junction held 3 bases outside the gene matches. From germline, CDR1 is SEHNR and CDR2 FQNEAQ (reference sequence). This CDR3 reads CASSAGTSGTDTQYF. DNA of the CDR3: TGTGCCAGCAGCGCCGGGACTAGCGGCACAGATACGCAGTATTTT. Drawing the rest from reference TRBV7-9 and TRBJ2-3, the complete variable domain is DTGVSQNPRHKITKRGQNVTFRCDPISEHNRLYWYRQTLGQGPEFLTYFQNEAQLEKSRLLSDRFSAERPKGSFSTLEIQRTEQGDSAMYLCASSAGTSGTDTQYFGPGTRLTVL.

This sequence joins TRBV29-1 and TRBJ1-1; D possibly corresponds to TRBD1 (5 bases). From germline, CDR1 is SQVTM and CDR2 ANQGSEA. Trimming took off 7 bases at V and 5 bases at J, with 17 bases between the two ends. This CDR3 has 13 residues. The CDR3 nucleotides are TGCAGCGCCTTCAGGTCCTCAGGGACTGAAGCTTTCTTT. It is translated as CSAFRSSGTEAFF.

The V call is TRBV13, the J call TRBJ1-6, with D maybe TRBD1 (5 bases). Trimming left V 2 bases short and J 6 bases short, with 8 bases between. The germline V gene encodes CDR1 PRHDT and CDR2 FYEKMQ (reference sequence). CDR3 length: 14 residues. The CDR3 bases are TGTGCCAGCAGCTTAACGACAGCTAATTCACCCCTCCACTTT. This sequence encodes CASSLTTANSPLHF.

Here the CDR3 reads CASSVVSRTDTQYF. As DNA, the CDR3 is TGTGCCAGCAGCGTAGTTAGCAGGACAGATACGCAGTATTTT. The chain couples TRBV9 to TRBJ2-3; unclear D gene. The CDR3 runs 14 residues. Per the germline V gene, CDR1 is SGDLS and CDR2 is YYNGEE. The V gene lost 0 bases and the J gene lost 3 bases, with 8 bases spanning the gap.

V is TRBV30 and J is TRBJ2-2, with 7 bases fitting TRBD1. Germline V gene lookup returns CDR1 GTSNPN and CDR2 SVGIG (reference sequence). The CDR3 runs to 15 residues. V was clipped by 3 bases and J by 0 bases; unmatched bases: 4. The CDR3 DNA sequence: TGTGCCTGGAGACTGGGACAGCCGAACACCGGGGAGCTGTTTTTT. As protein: CAWRLGQPNTGELFF.

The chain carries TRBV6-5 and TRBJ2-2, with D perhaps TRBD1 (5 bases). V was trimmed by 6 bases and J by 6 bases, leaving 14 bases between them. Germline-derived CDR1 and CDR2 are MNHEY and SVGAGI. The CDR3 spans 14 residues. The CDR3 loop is CASSPIQGPGELFF. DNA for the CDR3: TGTGCCAGCAGCCCGATCCAGGGCCCCGGGGAGCTGTTTTTT.

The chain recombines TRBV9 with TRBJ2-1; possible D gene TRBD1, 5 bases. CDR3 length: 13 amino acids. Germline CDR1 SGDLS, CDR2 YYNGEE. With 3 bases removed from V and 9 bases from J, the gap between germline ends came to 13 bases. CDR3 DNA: TGTGCCAGCAGCGCCCTCAGGGTGGGTGAGCAGTTCTTC. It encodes CASSALRVGEQFF.

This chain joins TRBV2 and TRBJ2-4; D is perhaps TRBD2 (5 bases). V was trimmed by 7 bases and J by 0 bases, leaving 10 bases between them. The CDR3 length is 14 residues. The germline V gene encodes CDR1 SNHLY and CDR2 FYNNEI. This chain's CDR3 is CASNKGLAKNIQYF. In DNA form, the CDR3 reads TGTGCCAGCAATAAAGGACTAGCCAAAAACATTCAGTACTTC.

CDR3 nucleotide sequence: TGCAGCGTTTTAAACAGGCTGAACACTGAAGCTTTCTTT. Amino acid sequence: CSVLNRLNTEAFF. J is TRBJ1-1 and V is TRBV29-1; D may be TRBD1 (5 bases). The germline V and J ends were trimmed by 5 bases and 0 bases, with 10 bases remaining between them. The CDR3 extends over 13 amino acids. Germline CDR1 SQVTM, CDR2 ANQGSEA.

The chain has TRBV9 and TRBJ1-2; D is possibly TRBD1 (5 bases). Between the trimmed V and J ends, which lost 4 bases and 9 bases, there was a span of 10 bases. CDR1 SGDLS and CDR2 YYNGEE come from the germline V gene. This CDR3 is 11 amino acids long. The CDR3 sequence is CASSLGTSYTF. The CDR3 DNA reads TGTGCCAGCAGCCTTGGGACGAGCTACACCTTC.

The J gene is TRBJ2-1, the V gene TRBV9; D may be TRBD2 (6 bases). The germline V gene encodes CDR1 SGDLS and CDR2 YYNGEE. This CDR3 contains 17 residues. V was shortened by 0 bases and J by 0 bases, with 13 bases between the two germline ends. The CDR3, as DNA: TGTGCCAGCAGCGTAGTCGGGGGTCCGAGCTCCTACAATGAGCAGTTCTTC. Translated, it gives CASSVVGGPSSYNEQFF.

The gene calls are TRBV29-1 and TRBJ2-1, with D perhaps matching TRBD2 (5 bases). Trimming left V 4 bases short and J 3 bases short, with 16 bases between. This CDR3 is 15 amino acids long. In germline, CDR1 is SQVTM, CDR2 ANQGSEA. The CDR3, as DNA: TGCAGCGTTGCGGCCTGGCGGGCGGACTACAATGAGCAGTTCTTC. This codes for CSVAAWRADYNEQFF.

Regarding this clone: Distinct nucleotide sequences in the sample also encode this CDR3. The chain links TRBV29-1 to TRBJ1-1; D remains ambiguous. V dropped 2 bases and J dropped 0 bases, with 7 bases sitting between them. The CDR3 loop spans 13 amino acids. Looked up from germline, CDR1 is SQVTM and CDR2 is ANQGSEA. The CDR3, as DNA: TGCAGCGTTGAAACGGTCATGAACACTGAAGCTTTCTTT. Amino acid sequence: CSVETVMNTEAFF.

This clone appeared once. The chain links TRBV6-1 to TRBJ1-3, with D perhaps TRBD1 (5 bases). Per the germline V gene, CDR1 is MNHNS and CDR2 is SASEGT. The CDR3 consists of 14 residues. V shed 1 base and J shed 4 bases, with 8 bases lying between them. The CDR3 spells CASSEDRIGNTIYF. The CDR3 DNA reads TGTGCCAGCAGTGAAGACAGGATAGGAAACACCATATATTTT.

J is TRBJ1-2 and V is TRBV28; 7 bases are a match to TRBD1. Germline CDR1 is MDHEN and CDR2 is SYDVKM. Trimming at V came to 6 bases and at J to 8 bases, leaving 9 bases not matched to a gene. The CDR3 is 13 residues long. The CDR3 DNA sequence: TGTGCCAGCAGACAACAGGGGCAGGGAGGCTACACCTTC. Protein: CASRQQGQGGYTF.

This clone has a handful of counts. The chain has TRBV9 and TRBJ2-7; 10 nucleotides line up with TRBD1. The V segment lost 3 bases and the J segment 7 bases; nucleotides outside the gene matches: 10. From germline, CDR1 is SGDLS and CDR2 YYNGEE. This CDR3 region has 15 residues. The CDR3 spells CASSDTGQGYGEQYF. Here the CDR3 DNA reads TGTGCCAGCAGCGATACGGGACAGGGGTATGGGGAGCAGTACTTC.

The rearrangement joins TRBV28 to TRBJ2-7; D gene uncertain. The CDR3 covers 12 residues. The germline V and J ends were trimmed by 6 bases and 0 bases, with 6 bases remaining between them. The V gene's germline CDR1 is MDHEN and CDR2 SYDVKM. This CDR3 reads CASRTFSYEQYF. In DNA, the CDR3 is TGTGCCAGCAGGACGTTCTCCTACGAGCAGTACTTC.

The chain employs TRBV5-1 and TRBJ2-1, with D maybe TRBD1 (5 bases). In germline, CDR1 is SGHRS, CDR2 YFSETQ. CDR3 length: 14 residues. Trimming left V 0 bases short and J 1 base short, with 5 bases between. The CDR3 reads CASSLDRSYNEQFF. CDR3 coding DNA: TGCGCCAGCAGCTTGGACAGGTCCTACAATGAGCAGTTCTTC.

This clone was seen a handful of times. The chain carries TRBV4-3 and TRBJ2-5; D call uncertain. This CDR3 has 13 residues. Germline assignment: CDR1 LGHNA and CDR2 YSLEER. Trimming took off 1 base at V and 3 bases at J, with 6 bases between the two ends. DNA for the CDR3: TGCGCCAGCAGCCAAGGATCAGAAGAGACCCAGTACTTC. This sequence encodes CASSQGSEETQYF.

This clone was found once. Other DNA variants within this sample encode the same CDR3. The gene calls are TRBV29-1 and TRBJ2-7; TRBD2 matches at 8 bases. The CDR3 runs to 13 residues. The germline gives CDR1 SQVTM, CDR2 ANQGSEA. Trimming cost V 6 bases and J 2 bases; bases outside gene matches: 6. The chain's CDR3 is CSVGPGGTYEQYF. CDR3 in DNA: TGCAGCGTGGGACCGGGAGGGACCTACGAGCAGTACTTC.

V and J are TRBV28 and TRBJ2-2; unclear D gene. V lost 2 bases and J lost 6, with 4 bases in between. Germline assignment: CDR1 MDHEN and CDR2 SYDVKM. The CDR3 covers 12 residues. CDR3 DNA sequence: TGTGCCAGCAGTTTAACATCCGGGGAGCTGTTTTTT. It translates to CASSLTSGELFF.

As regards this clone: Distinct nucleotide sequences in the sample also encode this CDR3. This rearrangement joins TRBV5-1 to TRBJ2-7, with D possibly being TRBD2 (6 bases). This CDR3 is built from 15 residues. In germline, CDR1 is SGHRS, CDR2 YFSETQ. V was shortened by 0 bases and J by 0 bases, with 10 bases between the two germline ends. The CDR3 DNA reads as TGCGCCAGCAGCTTGGAGGCCGGGAGCTCCTACGAGCAGTACTTC. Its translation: CASSLEAGSSYEQYF.

The CDR3 coding sequence is TGTGCCAGCAGCTTGGTTGGCGGGGGGATCCTGGATGGGGCCAACGTCCTGACTTTC. It specifies CASSLVGGGILDGANVLTF. The chain joins TRBV5-4 to TRBJ2-6; TRBD2 matches 8 bases. With V trimmed by 0 bases and J by 3 bases, 11 bases remained unmatched. CDR1 and CDR2 (germline): SGHNT, YYREEE (reference sequence). The CDR3 is 19 amino acids.

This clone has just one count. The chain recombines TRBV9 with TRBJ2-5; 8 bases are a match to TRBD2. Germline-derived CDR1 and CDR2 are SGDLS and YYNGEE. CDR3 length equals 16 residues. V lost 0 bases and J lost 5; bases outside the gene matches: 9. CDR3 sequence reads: CASSVAVGLAGETQYF. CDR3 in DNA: TGTGCCAGCAGCGTAGCCGTCGGGCTAGCGGGTGAGACCCAGTACTTC.